This T cell receptor (beta chain) was recovered during a study of vaccination effects on CD4 cells after COVID-19. The data were produced by immunoSEQ multiplex PCR, yet TCRdb's version contains in-frame clones alone and is incomplete. The top ten hold about 3.5% of the sample, which has around 63,000 clones, roughly 76% seen once. Sequencing in the ViraFEST assay came after antigen-specific CD4+ T cells had been expanded with viral peptide pools, which were used to stimulate PBMC. Subsequent to less than twelve days of culture, CD4+ T cells were isolated. Neither prior SARS-CoV-2 infection nor positive nucleocapsid antibodies were present in the vaccine recipients. Each culture had half its medium swapped for IL-2 medium on days 3 and 7. Details on this clone: Its antigen is undetermined.

V shed 1 base and J shed 6 bases, with 10 bases lying between them. The CDR3 sequence is 14 residues long. Germline V gives CDR1 SGDLS, CDR2 YYNGEE. The sequence was collected from a human donor who received a COVID-19 vaccine. The sequencing used CD4+ T cells from PBMCs cultured with HCoV-OC43 spike peptides, collected before COVID-19 vaccination. Indicated subset: HCoV-OC43 spike overlapping peptide pool stimulation. The chain links TRBV9 to TRBJ2-2, with D uncertain. CDR3 protein: CASSVLPQPGELFF. The CDR3 nucleotides read TGTGCCAGCAGCGTACTCCCGCAACCCGGGGAGCTGTTTTTT.